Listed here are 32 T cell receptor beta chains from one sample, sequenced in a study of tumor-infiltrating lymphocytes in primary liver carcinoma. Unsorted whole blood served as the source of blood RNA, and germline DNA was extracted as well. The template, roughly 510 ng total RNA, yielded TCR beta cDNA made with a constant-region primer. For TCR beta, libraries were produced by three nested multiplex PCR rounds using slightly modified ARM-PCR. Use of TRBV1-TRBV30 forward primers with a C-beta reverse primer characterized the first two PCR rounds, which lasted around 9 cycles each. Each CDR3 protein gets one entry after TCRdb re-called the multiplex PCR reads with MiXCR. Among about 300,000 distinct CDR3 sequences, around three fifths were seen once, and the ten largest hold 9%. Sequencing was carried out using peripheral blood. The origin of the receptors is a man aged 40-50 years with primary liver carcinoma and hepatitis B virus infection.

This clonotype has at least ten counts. CDR3 sequence reads: CASSLTQNGEQFF. In DNA form, the CDR3 reads TGTGCCAGCAGCTTAACCCAAAACGGTGAGCAGTTCTTC. V gene TRBV11-2 combines with J gene TRBJ2-1; no clear D gene. V shed 2 bases and J shed 9 bases, with 11 bases lying between them. CDR1 and CDR2 from the germline V gene are SGHAT and FQNNGV. The CDR3 contains 13 residues.

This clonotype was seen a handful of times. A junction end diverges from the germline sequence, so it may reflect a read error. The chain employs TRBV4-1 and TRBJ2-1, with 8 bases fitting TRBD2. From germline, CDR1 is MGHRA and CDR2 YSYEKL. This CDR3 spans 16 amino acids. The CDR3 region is CVSSPYSGLATNEQFF. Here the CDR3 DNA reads TGCGTCAGCAGCCCGTATTCAGGACTAGCAACCAATGAGCAGTTCTTC.

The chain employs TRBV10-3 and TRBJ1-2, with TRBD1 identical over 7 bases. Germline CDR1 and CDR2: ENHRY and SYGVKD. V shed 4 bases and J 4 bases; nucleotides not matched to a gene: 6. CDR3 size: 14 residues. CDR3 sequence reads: CAISGETGSYGYTF. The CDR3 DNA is TGTGCCATCAGTGGGGAGACAGGGTCCTATGGCTACACCTTC.

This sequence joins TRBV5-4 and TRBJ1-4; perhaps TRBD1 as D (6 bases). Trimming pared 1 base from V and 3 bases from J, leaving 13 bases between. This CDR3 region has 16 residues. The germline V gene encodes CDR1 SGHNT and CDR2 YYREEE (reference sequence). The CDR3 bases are TGTGCCAGCAGCTTGCGTTCAGGGGAGTCTAATGAAAAACTGTTTTTT. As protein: CASSLRSGESNEKLFF. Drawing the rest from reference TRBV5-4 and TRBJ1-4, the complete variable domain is ETGVTQSPTHLIKTRGQQVTLRCSSQSGHNTVSWYQQALGQGPQFIFQYYREEENGRGNFPPRFSGLQFPNYSSELNVNALELDDSALYLCASSLRSGESNEKLFFGSGTQLSVL.

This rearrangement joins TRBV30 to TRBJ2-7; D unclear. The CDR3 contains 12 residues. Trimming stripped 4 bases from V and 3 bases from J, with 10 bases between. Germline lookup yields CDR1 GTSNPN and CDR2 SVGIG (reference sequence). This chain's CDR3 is CAWTDGRYEQYF. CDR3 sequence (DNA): TGTGCCTGGACGGACGGACGCTACGAGCAGTACTTC.

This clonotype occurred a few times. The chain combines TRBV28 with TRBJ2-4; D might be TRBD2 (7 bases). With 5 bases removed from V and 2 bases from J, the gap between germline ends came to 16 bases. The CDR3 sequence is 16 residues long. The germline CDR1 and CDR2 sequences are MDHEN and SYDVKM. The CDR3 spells CASSAEGGLTKNIQYF. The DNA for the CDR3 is TGTGCCAGCAGTGCTGAGGGGGGGCTAACCAAAAACATTCAGTACTTC.

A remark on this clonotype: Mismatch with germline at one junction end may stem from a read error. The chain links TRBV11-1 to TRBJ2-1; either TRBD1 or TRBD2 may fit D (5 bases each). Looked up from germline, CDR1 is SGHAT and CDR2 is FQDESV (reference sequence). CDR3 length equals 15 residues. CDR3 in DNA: TGTGCCAGCAGCTTCCGGGGACCGCTGGACAATGAGCAGTTCTTT. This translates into CASSFRGPLDNEQFF.

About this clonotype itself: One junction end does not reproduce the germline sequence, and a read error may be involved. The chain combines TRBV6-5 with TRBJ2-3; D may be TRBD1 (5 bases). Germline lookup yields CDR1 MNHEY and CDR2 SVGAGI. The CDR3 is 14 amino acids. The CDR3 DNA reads TGTGCCAGCAGTTATCGACAGTATACAGAAACGCAGTATTTT. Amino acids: CASSYRQYTETQYF.

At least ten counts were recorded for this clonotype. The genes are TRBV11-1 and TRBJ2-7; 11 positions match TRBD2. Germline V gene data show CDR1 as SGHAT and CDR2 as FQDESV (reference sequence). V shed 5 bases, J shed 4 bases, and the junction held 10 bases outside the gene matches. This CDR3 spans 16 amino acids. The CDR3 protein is CASSLSSGTSGYEQYF. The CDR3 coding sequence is TGTGCCAGCAGCCTTAGCTCCGGGACTAGCGGTTACGAGCAGTACTTC.

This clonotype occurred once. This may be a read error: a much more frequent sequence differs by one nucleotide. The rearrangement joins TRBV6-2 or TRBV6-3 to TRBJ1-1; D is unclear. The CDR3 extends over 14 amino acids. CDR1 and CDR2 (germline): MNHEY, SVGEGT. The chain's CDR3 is CANSYSRLNTEAFF. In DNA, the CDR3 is TGTGCCAACAGTTACTCGAGATTGAACACTGAAGCTTTCTTT.

The CDR3 loop is CASSYQTYEQYF. CDR3 DNA: TGTGCCAGCAGTTACCAGACCTACGAGCAGTACTTC. The V gene is TRBV5-8, the J gene TRBJ2-7; D unresolved. CDR3 length: 12 residues. Trimming removed 5 bases at V and 2 bases at J, with 8 bases between. Germline CDR1 reads SGHTS; CDR2 reads YDEGEE. Filled out from reference TRBV5-8 and TRBJ2-7, the complete variable domain reads EAGVTQSPTHLIKTRGQQATLRCSPISGHTSVYWYQQALGLGLQFLLWYDEGEERNRGNFPPRFSGRQFPNYSSELNVNALELEDSALYLCASSYQTYEQYFGPGTRLTVT.

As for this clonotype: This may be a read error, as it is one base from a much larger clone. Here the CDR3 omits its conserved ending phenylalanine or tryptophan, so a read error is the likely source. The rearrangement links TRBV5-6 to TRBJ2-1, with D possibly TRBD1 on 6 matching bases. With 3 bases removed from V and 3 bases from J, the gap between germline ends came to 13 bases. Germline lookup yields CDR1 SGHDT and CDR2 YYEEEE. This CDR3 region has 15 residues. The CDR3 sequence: CASSSSGQVYNEQFL. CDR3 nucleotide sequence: TGTGCCAGCAGCTCCTCGGGACAAGTCTACAATGAGCAGTTCCTC.

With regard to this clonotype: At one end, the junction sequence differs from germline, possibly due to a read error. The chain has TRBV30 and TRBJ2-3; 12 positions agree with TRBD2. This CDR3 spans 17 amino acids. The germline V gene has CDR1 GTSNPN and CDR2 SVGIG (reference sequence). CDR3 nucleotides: TGTGTCTGGAGTCCGCGACGGACTAGCGGGAAGTCAGATACGCAGTATTTT. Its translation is CVWSPRRTSGKSDTQYF.

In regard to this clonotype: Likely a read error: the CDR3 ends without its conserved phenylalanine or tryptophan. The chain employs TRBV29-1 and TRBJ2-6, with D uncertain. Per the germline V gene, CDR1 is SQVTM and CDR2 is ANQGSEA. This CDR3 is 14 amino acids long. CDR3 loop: CRVVAVSGANVLTL. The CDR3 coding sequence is TGCAGAGTTGTAGCAGTATCTGGGGCCAACGTCCTGACTCTC.

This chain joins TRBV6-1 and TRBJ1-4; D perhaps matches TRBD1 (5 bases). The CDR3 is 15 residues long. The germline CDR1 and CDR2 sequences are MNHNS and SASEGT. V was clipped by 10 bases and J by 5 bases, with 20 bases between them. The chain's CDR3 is CATTRGESVNEKLFF. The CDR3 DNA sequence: TGTGCCACCACCCGGGGCGAGAGCGTAAATGAAAAACTGTTTTTT.

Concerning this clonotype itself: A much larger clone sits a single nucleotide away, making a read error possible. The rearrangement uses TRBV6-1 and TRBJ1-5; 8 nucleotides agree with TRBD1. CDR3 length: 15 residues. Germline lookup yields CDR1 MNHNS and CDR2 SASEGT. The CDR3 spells CAGSAGSGGGQPQHF. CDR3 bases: TGTGCCGGCAGTGCAGGGTCAGGGGGCGGCCAGCCCCAGCATTTT.

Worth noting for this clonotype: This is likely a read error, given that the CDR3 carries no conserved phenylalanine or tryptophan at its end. For the CDR3, the DNA is TGTGCCAGCAGCTTAGAACAGGGTCCAGGGACTGAAGCTTTCTTA. Protein: CASSLEQGPGTEAFL. The chain links TRBV11-3 to TRBJ1-1; weak D call: TRBD1 (6 bases). The CDR3 is 15 residues long. V was cut by 0 bases and J by 5 bases, with 13 bases left in between. Germline lookup yields CDR1 SGHNT and CDR2 YENEEA.

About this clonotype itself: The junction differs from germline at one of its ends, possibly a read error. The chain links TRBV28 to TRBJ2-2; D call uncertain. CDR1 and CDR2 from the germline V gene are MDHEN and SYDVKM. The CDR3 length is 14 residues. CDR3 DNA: TGTGCCAGCATGCAGGATATGAACTCCGGGGAGCTGTTTTTT. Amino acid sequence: CASMQDMNSGELFF.

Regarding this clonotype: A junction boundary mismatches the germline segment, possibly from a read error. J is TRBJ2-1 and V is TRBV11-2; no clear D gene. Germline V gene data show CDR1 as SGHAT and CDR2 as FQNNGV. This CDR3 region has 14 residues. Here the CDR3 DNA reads TGTGCCAGCAGCTTGTCTAACTTGGGGTATGAGCAGTTATTC. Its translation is CASSLSNLGYEQLF.

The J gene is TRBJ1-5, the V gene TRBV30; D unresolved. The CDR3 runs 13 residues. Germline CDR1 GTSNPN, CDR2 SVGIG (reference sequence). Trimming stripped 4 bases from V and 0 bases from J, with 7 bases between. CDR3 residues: CAWNRDSNQPQHF. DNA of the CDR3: TGTGCCTGGAACAGAGATAGCAATCAGCCCCAGCATTTT.

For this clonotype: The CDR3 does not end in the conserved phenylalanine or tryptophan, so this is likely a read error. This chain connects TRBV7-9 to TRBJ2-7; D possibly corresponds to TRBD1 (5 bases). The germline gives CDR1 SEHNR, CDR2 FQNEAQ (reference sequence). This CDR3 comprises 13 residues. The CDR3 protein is CTSSLDNAYEQYS. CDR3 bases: TGTACCAGCAGTTTGGACAACGCCTACGAGCAGTACTCC.

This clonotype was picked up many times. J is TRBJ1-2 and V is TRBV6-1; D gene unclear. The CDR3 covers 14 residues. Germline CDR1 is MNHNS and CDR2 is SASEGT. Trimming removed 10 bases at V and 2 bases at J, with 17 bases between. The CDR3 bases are TGTGCCATCCGCTTCAGTCCCCCCAACTATGGCTACACCTTC. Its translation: CAIRFSPPNYGYTF.

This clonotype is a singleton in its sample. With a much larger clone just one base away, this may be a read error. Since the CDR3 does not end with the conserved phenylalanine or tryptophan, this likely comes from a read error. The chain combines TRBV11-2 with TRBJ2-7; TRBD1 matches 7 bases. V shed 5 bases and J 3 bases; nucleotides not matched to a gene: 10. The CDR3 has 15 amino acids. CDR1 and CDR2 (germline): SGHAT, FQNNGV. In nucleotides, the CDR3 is TGTGCCAGCAGCGGGAACAGGGGCCTCTACTACGAGCAGTACATC. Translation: CASSGNRGLYYEQYI.

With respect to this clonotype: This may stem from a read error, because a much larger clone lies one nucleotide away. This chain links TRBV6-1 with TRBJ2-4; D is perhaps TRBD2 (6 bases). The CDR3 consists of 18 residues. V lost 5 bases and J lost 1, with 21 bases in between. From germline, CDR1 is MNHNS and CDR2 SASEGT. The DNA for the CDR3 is TGTGCCAGCAGTCGCGCTATGGCTGGAGGGACGGCCAAAAACATTCAGTACTTC. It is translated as CASSRAMAGGTAKNIQYF.

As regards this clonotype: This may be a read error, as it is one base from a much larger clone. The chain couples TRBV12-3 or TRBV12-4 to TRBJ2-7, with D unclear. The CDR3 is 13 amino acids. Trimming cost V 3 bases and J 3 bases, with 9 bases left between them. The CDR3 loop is CASSFIRLYEQYF. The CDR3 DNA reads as TGTGCCAGCAGTTTTATCAGACTCTACGAGCAGTACTTC.

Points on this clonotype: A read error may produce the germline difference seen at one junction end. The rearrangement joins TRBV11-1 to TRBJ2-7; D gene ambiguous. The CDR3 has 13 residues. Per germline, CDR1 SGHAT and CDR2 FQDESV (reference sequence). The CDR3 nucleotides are TGTGCCAGCAGCACGGACCTCTCCTACGAGAAGTACTTT. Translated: CASSTDLSYEKYF.

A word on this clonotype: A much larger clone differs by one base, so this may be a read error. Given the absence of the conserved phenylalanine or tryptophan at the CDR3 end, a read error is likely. The CDR3 sequence is CASSQDAGELFS. CDR3 nucleotide sequence: TGTGCCAGCAGCCAAGATGCCGGGGAGCTGTTTTCT. The chain combines TRBV4-2 with TRBJ2-2; no definite D call. Between the trimmed V and J ends, which lost 0 bases and 6 bases, there was a span of 2 bases. The CDR3 covers 12 residues. Germline assignment: CDR1 LGHNA and CDR2 YNFKEQ.

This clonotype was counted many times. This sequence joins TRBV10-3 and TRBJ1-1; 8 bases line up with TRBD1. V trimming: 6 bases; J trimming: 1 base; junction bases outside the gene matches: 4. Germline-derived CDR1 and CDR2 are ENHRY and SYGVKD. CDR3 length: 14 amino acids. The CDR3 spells CAIRDRAGNTEAFF. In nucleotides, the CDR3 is TGTGCCATCAGGGACAGGGCAGGGAACACTGAAGCTTTCTTT.

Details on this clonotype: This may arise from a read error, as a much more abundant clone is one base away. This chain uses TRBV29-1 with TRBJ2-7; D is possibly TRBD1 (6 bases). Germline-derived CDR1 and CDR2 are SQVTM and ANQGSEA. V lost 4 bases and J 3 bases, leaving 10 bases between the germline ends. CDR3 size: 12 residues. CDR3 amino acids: CSVADSFYEQYF. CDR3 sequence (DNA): TGCAGCGTTGCGGACAGTTTCTACGAGCAGTACTTC.

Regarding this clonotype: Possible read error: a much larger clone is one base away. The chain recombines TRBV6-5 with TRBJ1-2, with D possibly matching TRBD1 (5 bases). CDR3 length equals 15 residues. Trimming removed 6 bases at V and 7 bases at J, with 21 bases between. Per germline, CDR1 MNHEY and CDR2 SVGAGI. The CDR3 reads CASRRAGDGGGGYTF. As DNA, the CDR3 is TGTGCCAGCAGACGCGCCGGAGACGGGGGGGGTGGCTACACCTTC.

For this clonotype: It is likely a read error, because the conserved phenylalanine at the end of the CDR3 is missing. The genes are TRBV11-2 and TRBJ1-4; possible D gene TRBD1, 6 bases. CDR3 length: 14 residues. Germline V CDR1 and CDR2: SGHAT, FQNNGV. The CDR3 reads CASSLGRGVEKLFL. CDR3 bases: TGTGCCAGCAGTTTAGGGAGGGGGGTTGAAAAACTGTTTCTT.

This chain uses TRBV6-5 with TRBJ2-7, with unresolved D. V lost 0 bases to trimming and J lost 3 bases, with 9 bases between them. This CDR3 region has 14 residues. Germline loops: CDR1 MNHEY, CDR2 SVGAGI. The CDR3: CASSYSMRFYEQYF. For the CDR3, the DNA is TGTGCCAGCAGTTACTCGATGAGGTTCTACGAGCAGTACTTC.